Below are 21 T cell receptor beta chains sequenced from a single sample in a study of blood T cells in healthy people across ages. Alongside a J-beta primer mix, a sample-barcoded 5' primer served in a second PCR lasting 7 to 11 cycles. TCRdb independently ran MiXCR on the 5' RACE reads; one entry per CDR3 protein. The data hold about 670,000 distinct CDR3 sequences, with over 40% observed a single time. Input material: blood. Every receptor here comes from an elderly woman in good health.

Note on this clonotype: A read error may account for a junction end that differs from germline. The CDR3 DNA follows: TGTGCCAGCAGCTACTCACCTAGCGGGGCCACAGATACGCAGTATTTT. Translation gives CASSYSPSGATDTQYF. The chain has TRBV6-5 and TRBJ2-3; 9 bases fit TRBD2. Per the germline V gene, CDR1 is MNHEY and CDR2 is SVGAGI. The CDR3 runs 16 residues.

This clonotype was found many times. The J gene is TRBJ2-3, the V gene TRBV2, with D perhaps assigned TRBD1 or TRBD2 (5 bases each). Germline values: CDR1 SNHLY, CDR2 FYNNEI. CDR3 size: 14 residues. V was cut by 7 bases and J by 6 bases, with 17 bases left in between. This CDR3 is CASTGPGRQDTQYF. CDR3 sequence (DNA): TGTGCCAGCACGGGGCCAGGGAGACAGGATACGCAGTATTTT.

This clonotype was recorded a few times. This sequence joins TRBV12-3 or TRBV12-4 and TRBJ2-2, with a weak D call TRBD2 (6 bases). V dropped 7 bases and J dropped 5 bases, with 14 bases sitting between them. The length of the CDR3 is 14 residues. The CDR3 DNA is TGTGCCAGCAAGGGGCAGGGAGGAACCGGGGAGCTGTTTTTT. Protein: CASKGQGGTGELFF.

The chain is built from TRBV3-1 and TRBJ2-3; possible D gene TRBD2, 5 bases. V dropped 0 bases and J dropped 3 bases, with 10 bases sitting between them. The CDR3 is 15 amino acids. Germline V gene sequence: CDR1 LGHDT, CDR2 YNNKEL (reference sequence). CDR3 region: CASSQDYGDTDTQYF. CDR3 bases: TGTGCCAGCAGCCAAGATTACGGGGATACAGATACGCAGTATTTT.

This clonotype was observed many times. The rearrangement uses TRBV5-1 and TRBJ1-5; the match to TRBD1 covers 8 bases. CDR1 and CDR2 from the germline V gene are SGHRS and YFSETQ. The CDR3 has 15 amino acids. Trimming at V came to 0 bases and at J to 2 bases, leaving 1 base not matched to a gene. The CDR3: CASSLEGQGNQPQHF. The CDR3 region has the DNA TGCGCCAGCAGCTTGGAGGGACAGGGCAATCAGCCCCAGCATTTT.

V and J are TRBV18 and TRBJ2-3; D unresolved. The ends were cut back, 0 bases at V and 0 bases at J, with 10 bases in the middle. The CDR3 sequence is 16 residues long. Germline V lookup: CDR1 KGHSH, CDR2 LQKENI. CDR3 amino acids: CASSPPSRASTDTQYF. CDR3 bases: TGTGCCAGCTCACCACCTTCCCGGGCGAGCACAGATACGCAGTATTTT.

This clonotype was seen many times. The CDR3 protein is CASKGTGRGETQYF. As DNA, the CDR3 is TGTGCCAGCAAGGGGACAGGGAGAGGAGAGACCCAGTACTTC. The chain links TRBV12-3 or TRBV12-4 to TRBJ2-5, with TRBD1 matching over 9 bases. V trimming: 7 bases; J trimming: 4 bases; junction bases outside the gene matches: 7. The CDR3 is made up of 14 amino acids.

This clonotype was recorded at least ten times. V gene TRBV20-1 combines with J gene TRBJ2-3; the D gene is possibly TRBD1 (5 bases). The CDR3 runs to 11 residues. V lost 3 bases and J 7 bases, leaving 8 bases between the germline ends. From germline, CDR1 is DFQATT and CDR2 SNEGSKA (reference sequence). CDR3 in amino acids: CSASQGYTQYF. The DNA of the CDR3 is TGCAGTGCTAGCCAGGGCTATACGCAGTATTTT.

This clonotype was counted only a few times. The V and J genes are TRBV7-2 and TRBJ1-1, with D possibly TRBD1 on 5 matching bases. Trimming left V 5 bases short and J 2 bases short, with 18 bases between. Germline V gives CDR1 SGHTA, CDR2 FQGNSA. CDR3 length: 16 residues. The CDR3 bases are TGTGCCAGCAGCCTCAGGGTTTTGGGAAGCAACACTGAAGCTTTCTTT. Amino acids: CASSLRVLGSNTEAFF.

This clonotype was detected only a few times. The chain links TRBV6-2 or TRBV6-3 to TRBJ2-1; 7 bases line up with TRBD2. Germline trimming cut 8 bases from V and 5 bases from J; bases unmatched to any gene: 9. Germline V lookup: CDR1 MNHEY, CDR2 SVGEGT. CDR3 size: 14 residues. The CDR3 spells CASCRDYINNEQFF. The DNA of the CDR3 is TGTGCCAGCTGTAGGGACTACATAAACAATGAGCAGTTCTTC.

This chain links TRBV29-1 with TRBJ2-7; D is ambiguous. In germline, CDR1 is SQVTM, CDR2 ANQGSEA. Trimming left V 7 bases short and J 0 bases short, with 10 bases between. The CDR3 loop spans 12 amino acids. The CDR3 coding sequence is TGCAGCGCTACCGCGACCTCCTACGAGCAGTACTTC. Translated: CSATATSYEQYF.

This clonotype was detected ten times or more. The chain uses TRBV5-1 and TRBJ2-1, with D unclear. The CDR3 extends over 14 amino acids. The V gene's germline CDR1 is SGHRS and CDR2 YFSETQ. Trimming removed 0 bases from V and 4 bases from J, with 8 bases in between. DNA of the CDR3: TGCGCCAGCAGCTTGGACGGGCTATACAATGAGCAGTTCTTC. This translates into CASSLDGLYNEQFF.

On this clonotype itself: One base away lies a much larger clone, so this may be a sequencing read error. The chain joins TRBV5-1 to TRBJ2-3; 7 bases fit TRBD2. The V and J ends lost 5 bases and 2 bases, in that order; junction bases with no gene match: 14. The CDR3 runs 17 residues. Per the germline V gene, CDR1 is SGHRS and CDR2 is YFSETQ. CDR3 sequence reads: CASSWEESGTFTDTQYF. The CDR3, as DNA: TGCGCCAGCAGTTGGGAGGAGAGCGGGACTTTCACAGATACGCAGTATTTT.

This clonotype was counted only a few times. The chain joins TRBV12-3 or TRBV12-4 to TRBJ2-3, with a possible D match to TRBD2 (7 bases). The CDR3 extends over 15 amino acids. Trimming pared 5 bases from V and 5 bases from J, leaving 17 bases between. The CDR3 sequence: CASSRSRGGGDTQYF. In nucleotides, the CDR3 is TGTGCCAGCAGTCGATCTAGAGGGGGGGGAGATACGCAGTATTTT.

This clonotype has at least ten counts. This chain links TRBV27 with TRBJ2-3; 14 bases align to TRBD2. The CDR3 sequence is 14 residues long. The V gene's germline CDR1 is MNHEY and CDR2 SMNVEV (reference sequence). Unmatched junction bases numbered 5, after V lost 5 bases and J lost 10 bases. For the CDR3, the DNA is TGTGCCAGCAGTCCGGGACTAGCGGGAGTGGCGCAGTATTTT. Translating it yields CASSPGLAGVAQYF.

This clonotype occurred a few times. The chain joins TRBV28 to TRBJ2-7, with 7 positions matching TRBD1. The V and J ends lost 5 bases and 7 bases, in that order; junction bases with no gene match: 8. CDR3 length: 13 amino acids. The germline CDR1 and CDR2 sequences are MDHEN and SYDVKM. CDR3 DNA sequence: TGTGCCAGCAGTGTGGGCAACAGGGGTGAGCAGTACTTC. Translated: CASSVGNRGEQYF.

V and J are TRBV6-5 and TRBJ2-5, with 8 bases aligning to TRBD1. Losses at the gene ends were 6 bases for V and 4 bases for J; bases not matched to a gene: 4. Germline loops: CDR1 MNHEY, CDR2 SVGAGI. This CDR3 spans 13 amino acids. The CDR3 sequence: CASRPQGGETQYF. CDR3 sequence (DNA): TGTGCCAGCAGACCACAGGGGGGAGAGACCCAGTACTTC.

V and J are TRBV28 and TRBJ2-3, with unresolved D. The CDR3 covers 13 residues. The V gene's germline CDR1 is MDHEN and CDR2 SYDVKM. V lost 3 bases and J lost 4, with 8 bases in between. CDR3 sequence reads: CASSFPEADTQYF. CDR3 coding DNA: TGTGCCAGCAGTTTTCCTGAAGCAGATACGCAGTATTTT.

Points on this clonotype: A much bigger clone sits one base away, suggesting this may be a read error. CDR3 protein: CTSSLGSSGSSADTQYF. For the CDR3, the DNA is TGTACCAGCAGCTTGGGTTCTAGCGGGAGTTCGGCAGATACGCAGTATTTT. The chain links TRBV5-5 to TRBJ2-3, with 10 bases aligning to TRBD2. Looked up from germline, CDR1 is SGHKS and CDR2 is YYEKEE (reference sequence). CDR3 size: 17 residues.

This clonotype was observed a few times. The chain links TRBV28 to TRBJ2-2; D is uncertain. Trimming cost V 1 base and J 4 bases, with 10 bases left between them. Germline assignment: CDR1 MDHEN and CDR2 SYDVKM. This CDR3 spans 15 amino acids. The CDR3 here is CASSLFTPGTGELFF. The CDR3 nucleotides are TGTGCCAGCAGTTTATTCACCCCGGGCACCGGGGAGCTGTTTTTT.

The V call is TRBV27, the J call TRBJ2-1; unclear D gene. CDR1 is MNHEY, CDR2 SMNVEV, per germline (reference sequence). Trimming took 4 bases from V and 9 from J, leaving 10 bases between them. This CDR3 comprises 12 residues. The CDR3 nucleotides are TGTGCCAGCAGTTCCGTAGTGAGTGAGCAGTTCTTC. Translation gives CASSSVVSEQFF.